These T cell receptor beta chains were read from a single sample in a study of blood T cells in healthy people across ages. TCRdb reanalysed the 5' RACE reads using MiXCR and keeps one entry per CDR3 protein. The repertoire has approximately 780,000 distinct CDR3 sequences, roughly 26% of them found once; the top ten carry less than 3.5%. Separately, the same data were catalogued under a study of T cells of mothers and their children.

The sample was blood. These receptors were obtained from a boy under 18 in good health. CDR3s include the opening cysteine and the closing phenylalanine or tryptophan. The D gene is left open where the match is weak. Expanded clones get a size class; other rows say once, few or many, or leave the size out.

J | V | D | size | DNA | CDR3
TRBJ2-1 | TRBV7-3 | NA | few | TGTGCCAGCAGCCCCGAGGGGCTTGAGCAGTTCTTC | CASSPEGLEQFF
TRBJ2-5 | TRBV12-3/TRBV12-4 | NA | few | TGTGCCAGCAGTTTGGGGACAGTATTTGGGGGGCAGTACTTC | CASSLGTVFGGQYF
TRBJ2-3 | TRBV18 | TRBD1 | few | TGTGCCAGCTCACCACCAAGGACAGGGGTAGGCGATACGCAGTATTTT | CASSPPRTGVGDTQYF
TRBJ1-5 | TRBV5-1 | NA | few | TGCGCCAGCAGCTTGGGAACAGGCCTCGGGGGAGCCCAGCATTTT | CASSLGTGLGGAQHF
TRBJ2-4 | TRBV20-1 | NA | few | TGCAGTGCTAACAGCGCAGGCATTCAGTACTTC | CSANSAGIQYF
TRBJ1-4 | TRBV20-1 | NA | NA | TGCAGTGCAAAAAGTCTAGGGGAAAAACTGTTTTTT | CSAKSLGEKLFF
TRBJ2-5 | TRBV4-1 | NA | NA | TGCGCCAGCAGCCAAGGCAGGGCCGGTGAGACCCAGTACTTC | CASSQGRAGETQYF
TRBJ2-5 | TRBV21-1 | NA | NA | TGTGCCAGCAGCAAACGTAAGGGGAACCGAGAGACCCAGTACTTC | CASSKRKGNRETQYF
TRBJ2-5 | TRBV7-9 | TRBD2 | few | TGTGCCAGCAGCTCACGGACTAGCGGGCAAGAGACCCAGTACTTC | CASSSRTSGQETQYF
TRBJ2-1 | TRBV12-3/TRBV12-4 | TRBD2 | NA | TGTGCCAGCAGCCCAGGACTAGGTTCCTTCGATGAGCAGTTCTTC | CASSPGLGSFDEQFF
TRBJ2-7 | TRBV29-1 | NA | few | TGCAGCGTTGTCTTGGGCTACGAGCAGTACTTC | CSVVLGYEQYF
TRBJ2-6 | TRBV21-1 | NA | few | TGTGCCAGCAATCAACGCAGGGACTCTGGGGCCAACGTCCTGACTTTC | CASNQRRDSGANVLTF
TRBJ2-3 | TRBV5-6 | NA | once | TGTGCCAGCAGCCTGAATCACAAAGATACGCAGTATTTT | CASSLNHKDTQYF
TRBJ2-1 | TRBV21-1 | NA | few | TGTGCCAGCAGCGATCGGGTTCCGGGCTGCGAGCAGTTCTTC | CASSDRVPGCEQFF
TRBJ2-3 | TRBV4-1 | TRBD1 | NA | TGCGCCAGCGGGACAGAGGGGGATACGCAGTATTTT | CASGTEGDTQYF
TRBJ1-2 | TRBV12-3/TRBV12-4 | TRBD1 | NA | TGTGCCAGCAGTACGGACAGGCCGTGGGACCCTAACTATGGCTACACCTTC | CASSTDRPWDPNYGYTF
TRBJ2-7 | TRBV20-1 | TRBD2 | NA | TGCAGTGCTAGGACTAGCGGGATCGGTTACGAGCAGTACTTC | CSARTSGIGYEQYF